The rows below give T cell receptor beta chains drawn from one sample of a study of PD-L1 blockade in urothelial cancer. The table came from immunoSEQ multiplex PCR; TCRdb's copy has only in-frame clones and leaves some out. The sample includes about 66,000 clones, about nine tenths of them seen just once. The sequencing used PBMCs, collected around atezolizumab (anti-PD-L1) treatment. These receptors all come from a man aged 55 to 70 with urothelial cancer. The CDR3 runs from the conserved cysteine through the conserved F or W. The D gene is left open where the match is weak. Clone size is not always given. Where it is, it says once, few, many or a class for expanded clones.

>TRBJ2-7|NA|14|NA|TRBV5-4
CASSLSIQGPTFYF
TGTGCCAGCAGCTTGTCAATACAGGGACCGACCTTTTACTTC
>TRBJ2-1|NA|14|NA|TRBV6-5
CASSRQFGPNEQFF
TGTGCCAGCAGCCGACAATTTGGGCCGAATGAGCAGTTCTTC
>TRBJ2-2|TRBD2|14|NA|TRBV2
CASQKRENTGELFF
TGTGCCAGCCAAAAGCGGGAAAACACCGGGGAGCTGTTTTTT
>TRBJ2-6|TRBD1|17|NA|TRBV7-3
CASSRPGGYSGANVLTF
TGTGCCAGCAGCCGGCCAGGGGGATACTCTGGGGCCAACGTCCTGACTTTC
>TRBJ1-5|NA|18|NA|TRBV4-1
CASSQPIQTTYSNQPQHF
TGCGCCAGCAGCCAACCGATACAGACTACATATAGCAATCAGCCCCAGCATTTT
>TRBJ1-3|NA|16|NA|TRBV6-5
CASSSGYRASGNTIYF
TGTGCCAGCAGTTCCGGTTACAGGGCCTCTGGAAACACCATATATTTT
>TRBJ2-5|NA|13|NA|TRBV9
CASSVGGEETQYF
TGTGCCAGCAGCGTAGGGGGGGAAGAGACCCAGTACTTC
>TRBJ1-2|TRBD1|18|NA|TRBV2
CASSEALYRGLANYGYTF
TGTGCCAGCAGTGAAGCGCTCTACAGGGGGCTAGCTAACTATGGCTACACCTTC
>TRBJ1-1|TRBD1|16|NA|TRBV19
CASSILPGQGDAEAFF
TGTGCCAGTAGTATATTACCGGGACAGGGGGACGCTGAAGCTTTCTTT
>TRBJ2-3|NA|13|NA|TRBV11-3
CASSLPSTDTQYF
TGTGCCAGCAGCTTACCAAGCACAGATACGCAGTATTTT
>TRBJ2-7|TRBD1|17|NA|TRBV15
CATSRVLGQGLGYEQYF
TGTGCCACCAGCAGAGTGCTAGGACAGGGGTTAGGCTACGAGCAGTACTTC
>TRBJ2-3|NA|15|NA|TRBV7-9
CASRSRGVVTDTQYF
TGTGCCAGCAGATCCAGGGGGGTAGTCACAGATACGCAGTATTTT
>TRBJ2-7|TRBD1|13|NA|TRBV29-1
CSVERDRGLEQYF
TGCAGCGTTGAAAGGGACAGGGGACTCGAGCAGTACTTC
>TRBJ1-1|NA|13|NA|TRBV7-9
CASSYRPGTEAFF
TGTGCCAGCAGCTACCGGCCAGGGACTGAAGCTTTCTTT
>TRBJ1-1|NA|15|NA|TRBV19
CASSIWGLVNTEAFF
TGTGCCAGTAGTATATGGGGGCTCGTGAACACTGAAGCTTTCTTT
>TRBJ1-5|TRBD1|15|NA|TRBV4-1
CASSQITGGSQPQHF
TGCGCCAGCAGCCAAATTACAGGGGGCTCTCAGCCCCAGCATTTT
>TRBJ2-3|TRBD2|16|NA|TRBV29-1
CSVEEIAGGWENTQYF
TGCAGCGTTGAGGAAATAGCGGGGGGCTGGGAGAATACGCAGTATTTT
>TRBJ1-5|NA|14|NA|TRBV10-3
CAIWGQDRNQPQHF
TGTGCCATCTGGGGGCAGGATCGCAATCAGCCCCAGCATTTT
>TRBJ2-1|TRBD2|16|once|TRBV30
CAWSPGTSGSYNEQFF
TGTGCCTGGAGTCCAGGGACTAGCGGATCCTACAATGAGCAGTTCTTC
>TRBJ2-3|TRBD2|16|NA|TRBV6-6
CASSPLSAGGTDTQYF
TGTGCCAGCAGCCCCCTTAGTGCGGGAGGGACAGATACGCAGTATTTT
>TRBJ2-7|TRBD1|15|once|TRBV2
CASRAQGAGSYEQYF
TGTGCCAGCAGGGCACAGGGGGCAGGGTCCTACGAGCAGTACTTC
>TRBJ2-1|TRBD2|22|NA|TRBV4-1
CASSQDWLWVGSGRGSDNEQFF
TGCGCCAGCAGCCAAGATTGGCTATGGGTTGGTAGCGGGAGGGGAAGCGACAATGAGCAGTTCTTC
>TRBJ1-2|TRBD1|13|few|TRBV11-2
CASSQWTGNGYTF
TGTGCCAGCAGCCAATGGACAGGAAATGGCTACACCTTC
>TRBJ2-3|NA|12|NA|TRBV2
CARDNLADTQYF
TGTGCCAGGGACAATCTAGCAGATACGCAGTATTTT
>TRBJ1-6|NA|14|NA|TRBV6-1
CASSPPRGTTPLHF
TGTGCCAGCAGTCCTCCCAGGGGCACGACACCCCTCCACTTT
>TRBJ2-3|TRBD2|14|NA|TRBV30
CAWRGLAAGDTQYF
TGTGCCTGGAGGGGACTAGCGGCCGGAGATACGCAGTATTTT
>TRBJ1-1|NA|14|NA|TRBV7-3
CASSPVGQGSETFF
NA